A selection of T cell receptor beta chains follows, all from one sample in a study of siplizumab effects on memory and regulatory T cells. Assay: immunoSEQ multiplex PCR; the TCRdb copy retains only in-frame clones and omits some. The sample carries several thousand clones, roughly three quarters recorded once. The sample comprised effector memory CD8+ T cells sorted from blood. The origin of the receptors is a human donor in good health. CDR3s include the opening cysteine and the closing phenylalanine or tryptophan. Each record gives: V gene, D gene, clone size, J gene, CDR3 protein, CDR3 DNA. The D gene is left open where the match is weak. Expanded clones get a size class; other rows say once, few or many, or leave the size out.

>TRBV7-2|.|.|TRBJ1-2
CASSLAPVGGGYGYTF
TGTGCCAGCAGCTTAGCTCCGGTCGGAGGGGGCTATGGCTACACCTTC
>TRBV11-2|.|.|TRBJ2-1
CASSPGGKEQFF
TGTGCCAGCAGCCCCGGGGGAAAGGAGCAGTTCTTC
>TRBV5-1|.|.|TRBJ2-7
CASSPEAGVYEQYF
TGCGCCAGCAGCCCGGAGGCGGGTGTATACGAGCAGTACTTC
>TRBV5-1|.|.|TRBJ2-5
CASRPPSFGKETQYF
TGCGCCAGTCGTCCACCTTCATTTGGGAAAGAGACCCAGTACTTC
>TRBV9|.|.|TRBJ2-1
CASTLAPGESYNEQFF
TGTGCCAGCACCCTCGCCCCCGGGGAGTCCTACAATGAGCAGTTCTTC
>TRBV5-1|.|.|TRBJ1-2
CASRAAGAAWYGYTF
TGCGCCAGCAGAGCAGCAGGGGCTGCGTGGTATGGCTACACCTTC
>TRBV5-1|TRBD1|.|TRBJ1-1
CASSSAGGYTEAFF
TGCGCCAGCAGCTCAGCAGGGGGCTACACTGAAGCTTTCTTT
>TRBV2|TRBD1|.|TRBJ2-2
CASATGAFNTGELFF
TGTGCCAGTGCGACAGGGGCCTTTAACACCGGGGAGCTGTTTTTT
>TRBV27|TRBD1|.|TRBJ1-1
CASKTAGGTEAFF
TGTGCCAGCAAAACCGCAGGGGGCACTGAAGCTTTCTTT
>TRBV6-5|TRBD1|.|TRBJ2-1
CASSPTGDEQFF
TGTGCCAGCAGCCCGACAGGGGATGAGCAGTTCTTC
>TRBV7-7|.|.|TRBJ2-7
CASSLNGGSPVDEQYF
TGTGCCAGCAGCCTCAACGGCGGCAGCCCGGTAGACGAGCAGTACTTC
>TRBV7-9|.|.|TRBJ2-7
CASSLASQGEQYF
TGTGCCAGCAGCTTAGCATCACAGGGTGAGCAGTACTTC
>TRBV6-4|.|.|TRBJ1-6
CASRAGTYNSPLHF
TGTGCCAGCCGTGCCGGGACCTATAATTCACCCCTCCACTTT
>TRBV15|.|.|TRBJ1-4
CATSDGGEKLFF
TGTGCCACCAGCGATGGGGGGGAAAAACTGTTTTTT
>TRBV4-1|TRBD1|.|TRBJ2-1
CASSHTTGAPNEQFF
TGCGCCAGCAGCCATACGACAGGGGCCCCCAATGAGCAGTTCTTC
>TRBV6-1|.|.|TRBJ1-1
CASKTTANTEAFF
TGTGCCAGCAAGACAACGGCGAACACTGAAGCTTTCTTT
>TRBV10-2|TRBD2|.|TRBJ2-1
CASSITSSGSFNEQFF
TGCGCCAGCAGTATCACTTCTAGCGGGAGTTTCAATGAGCAGTTCTTC
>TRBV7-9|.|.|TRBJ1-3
CASSLLNTIYF
TGTGCCAGCAGCTTGTTAAACACCATATATTTT
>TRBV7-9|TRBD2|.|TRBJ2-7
CASSLASGEQYF
TGTGCCAGCAGCTTGGCTAGCGGCGAGCAGTACTTC
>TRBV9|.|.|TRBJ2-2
CASSVMLPGTGELFF
TGTGCCAGCAGCGTAATGCTCCCGGGCACCGGGGAGCTGTTTTTT
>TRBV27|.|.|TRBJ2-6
CASSIFRDSGANVLTF
TGTGCCAGCAGTATCTTCCGGGACTCTGGGGCCAACGTCCTGACTTTC
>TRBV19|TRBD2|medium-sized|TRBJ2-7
CASSIDHRASGTYEQYF
TGTGCCAGTAGTATAGATCATAGGGCTAGCGGGACCTACGAGCAGTACTTC
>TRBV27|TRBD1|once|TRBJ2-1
CASIPLGQSSYNEQFF
TGTGCCAGCATACCCTTGGGACAGAGCTCCTACAATGAGCAGTTCTTC
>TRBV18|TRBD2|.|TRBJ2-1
CASSPPGTSGRLSYNEQFF
TGTGCCAGCTCACCACCAGGGACTAGCGGGAGGTTGTCCTACAATGAGCAGTTCTTC
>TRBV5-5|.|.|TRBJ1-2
CASSLAFAVNYGYTF
TGTGCCAGCAGCCTGGCTTTCGCAGTCAACTATGGCTACACCTTC
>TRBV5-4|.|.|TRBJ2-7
CASSTSWENYEQYF
TGTGCCAGCAGCACCTCGTGGGAGAACTACGAGCAGTACTTC
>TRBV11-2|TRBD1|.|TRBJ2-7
CASSLFGTGPRHEQYF
TGTGCCAGCAGCTTATTTGGGACAGGCCCCCGACACGAGCAGTACTTC
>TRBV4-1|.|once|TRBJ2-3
CASSQGGRDPDTQYF
TGCGCCAGCAGCCAAGGAGGCAGGGACCCAGATACGCAGTATTTT
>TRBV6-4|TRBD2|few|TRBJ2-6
CASSDSAGGGANVLTF
TGTGCCAGCAGTGACTCTGCGGGAGGTGGGGCCAACGTCCTGACTTTC
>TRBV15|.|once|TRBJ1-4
CATSASRGDANEKLFF
TGTGCCACCAGTGCCTCAAGGGGCGATGCAAATGAAAAACTGTTTTTT
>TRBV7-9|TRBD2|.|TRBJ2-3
CASSLREGSTDTQYF
TGTGCCAGCAGCTTGCGGGAGGGAAGCACAGATACGCAGTATTTT
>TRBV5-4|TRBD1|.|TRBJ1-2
CASSTEQGSNYGYTF
TGTGCCAGCTCCACGGAACAGGGGTCGAACTATGGCTACACCTTC
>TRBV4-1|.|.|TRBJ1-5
CASSQDTGENQPQHF
TGCGCCAGCAGCCAAGATACGGGGGAAAATCAGCCCCAGCATTTT